The clone carrying this T cell receptor beta chain was observed a handful of times. Its specificity is not known. This CDR3 has 17 residues. Between the trimmed V and J ends, which lost 4 bases and 1 base, there was a span of 18 bases. CDR1 is SGHVS, CDR2 FQNEAQ, per germline. These data belong to a study of cytomegalovirus exposure and HLA in healthy donors. With 60 Vbeta and 13 Jbeta primers, the PCR was carried out. Profiled with immunoSEQ multiplex PCR; TCRdb holds only in-frame clones, not every one. The sample records 150,000 to 200,000 clones, around 76% being singletons. Findings of the study overall: TCR beta sequences reportedly predicted most subjects' HLA-A and HLA-B alleles accurately. A later analysis appeared to link common viral pathogens to several of the most significant clusters. Cytomegalovirus status, reportedly, was diagnosed with high specificity and sensitivity by the classifier.

Donors showed nominal health when sampled, although they likely had unrecorded immune exposures. This chain uses TRBV7-8 with TRBJ2-3, with D perhaps matching TRBD1 (6 bases). The sequence was collected from a man in his 60s in good health and CMV-seronegative. Sequencing input: PBMCs. The CDR3 DNA reads TGTGCCAGCAGCTCCCGGGCGCGGGCAGGGGGCACAGATACGCAGTATTTT. This sequence encodes CASSSRARAGGTDTQYF.